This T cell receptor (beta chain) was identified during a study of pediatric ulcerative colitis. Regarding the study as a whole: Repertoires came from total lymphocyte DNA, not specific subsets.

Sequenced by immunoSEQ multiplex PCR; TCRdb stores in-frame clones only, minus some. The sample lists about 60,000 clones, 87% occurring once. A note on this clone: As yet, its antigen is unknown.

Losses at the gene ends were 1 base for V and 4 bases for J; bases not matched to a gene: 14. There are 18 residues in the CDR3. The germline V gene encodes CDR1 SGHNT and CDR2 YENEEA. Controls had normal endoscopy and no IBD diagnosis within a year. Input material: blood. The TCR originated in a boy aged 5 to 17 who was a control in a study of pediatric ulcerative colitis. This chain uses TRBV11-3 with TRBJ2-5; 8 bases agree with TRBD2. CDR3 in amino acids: CASSLGYRSGGEGETQYF. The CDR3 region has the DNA TGTGCCAGCAGCTTAGGTTATCGGAGCGGGGGAGAGGGAGAGACCCAGTACTTC. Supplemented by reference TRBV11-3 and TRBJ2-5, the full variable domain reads EAGVVQSPRYKIIEKKQPVAFWCNPISGHNTLYWYLQNLGQGPELLIRYENEEAVDDSQLPKDRFSAERLKGVDSTLKIQPAELGDSAVYLCASSLGYRSGGEGETQYFGPGTRLLVL.